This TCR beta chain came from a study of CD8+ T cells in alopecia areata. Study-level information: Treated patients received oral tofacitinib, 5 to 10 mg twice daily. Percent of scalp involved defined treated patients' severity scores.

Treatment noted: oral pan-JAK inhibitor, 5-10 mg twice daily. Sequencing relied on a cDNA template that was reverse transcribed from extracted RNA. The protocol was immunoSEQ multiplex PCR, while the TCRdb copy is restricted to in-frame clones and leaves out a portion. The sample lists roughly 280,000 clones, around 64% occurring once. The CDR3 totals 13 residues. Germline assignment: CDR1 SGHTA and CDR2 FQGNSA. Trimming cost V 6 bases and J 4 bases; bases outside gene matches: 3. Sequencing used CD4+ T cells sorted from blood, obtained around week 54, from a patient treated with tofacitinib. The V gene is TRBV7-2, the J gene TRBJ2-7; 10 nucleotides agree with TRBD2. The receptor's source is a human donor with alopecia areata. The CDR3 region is CASSWTSGYEQYF. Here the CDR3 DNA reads TGTGCCAGCAGTTGGACTAGCGGTTACGAGCAGTACTTC.